Listed here are 2 T cell receptor beta chains from one sample, sequenced in a study of T-cell reconstitution after alpha-beta-depleted transplantation in children. TCRbeta library construction was performed incorporating unique molecular identifiers. TCRdb independently ran MiXCR on the PCR reads; one entry per CDR3 protein. This sample has approximately 420,000 distinct CDR3 sequences, with 11% found just once. Sample: PBMCs from the stem cell graft donor, taken from the stem cell graft. The source of these receptors is a human donor who donated a stem cell graft to a child with acute myeloid leukemia.

The sample holds many counts of this clonotype. The V gene is TRBV5-4, the J gene TRBJ2-3; 7 bases line up with TRBD2. The V segment lost 0 bases and the J segment 3 bases; nucleotides outside the gene matches: 7. Germline CDR1 reads SGHNT; CDR2 reads YYREEE (reference sequence). The length of the CDR3 is 16 residues. CDR3 nucleotides: TGTGCCAGCAGCTTGGCTGGGAGGGTAGGGACAGATACGCAGTATTTT. This translates into CASSLAGRVGTDTQYF. Filled out from reference TRBV5-4 and TRBJ2-3, the complete variable domain reads ETGVTQSPTHLIKTRGQQVTLRCSSQSGHNTVSWYQQALGQGPQFIFQYYREEENGRGNFPPRFSGLQFPNYSSELNVNALELDDSALYLCASSLAGRVGTDTQYFGPGTRLTVL.

This chain links TRBV5-1 with TRBJ2-5; 7 bases are a match to TRBD1. CDR1 is SGHRS and CDR2 is YFSETQ in the germline V gene. The CDR3 covers 14 residues. Trimming took 6 bases from V and 4 from J; bases not matched to a gene: 9. CDR3 in DNA: TGCGCCAGCACGCCGGGACAGAGGGGAGAGACCCAGTACTTC. Encoded protein: CASTPGQRGETQYF.